This TCR beta chain appears in the sequencing data of a study of sequential checkpoint blockade in melanoma (dated by TCRdb to between 2018 and 2020). For the study in its entirety: In a 1:1 randomization, patients received either first-line nivolumab then ipilimumab (arm A) or ipilimumab then nivolumab (arm B). Both trial sequences were followed by maintenance nivolumab. General conclusions and limits of the study: Validation of the response-prediction model combining TCR metrics and mutation burden is needed in larger, independent patient cohorts.

The germline V gene encodes CDR1 SGHAT and CDR2 FQNNGV. Clipping removes 1 base from V and 7 bases from J, with 3 as the unmatched junction base count. The CDR3 numbers 14 residues from cysteine through phenylalanine. Only the CDR3 DNA is retained, 42 bases long and in frame from the first base. In the case of this clone: Its antigen remains unidentified. The record has no base qualities; no much larger clone is one base away.

What this sample's treatment or condition label stands for: randomized to nivolumab then ipilimumab (arm A) or the reverse (arm B). None of the patients in the trial had previously been given DNA-damaging chemotherapy. On a FACS Aria II flow cytometer, live CD3+CD8+ cells that were negative for CD19 and CD56 were sorted from thawed PBMCs. CheckMate 064, a randomized, open-label phase II trial of sequential checkpoint blockade, was the source of the samples, all of which came from patients with melanoma. Peripheral blood mononuclear cells were obtained through leukapheresis, purified using Ficoll-Paque, and frozen in human serum containing roughly 10% DMSO. Right after sorting, the blood CD3+CD8+ cells were verified to be >95% pure, and DNA extraction followed. TCRbeta CDR3 regions were immunosequenced from genomic DNA with the immunoSEQ Assay. Prior to high-throughput sequencing, genomic DNA was amplified by bias-controlled multiplex PCR. As for the authors' bioinformatics: To quantify the absolute abundance of each unique TCRbeta CDR3 region, the sequences were collapsed and filtered. Clonality, defined as 1 minus Pielou's evenness, was calculated using productive rearrangements only. A previously published method was used to identify clones with significantly greater frequencies in on-treatment samples than in baseline samples. TCRdb re-hosts the immuneACCESS table, in-frame sequences only. Its copies lack some clones; in the studies checked, an unresolved V gene accounts for under half of them, and the cause for the rest is not known. The V and J calls and the clone size are those of that table, but D and trimming were determined from the DNA. The sample yields under 25,000 clones; over 60% were counted once. Of the sample, around 21% falls within the top ten clones.

Source: CD8+ T cells sorted from blood (inferred from file names), taken from a patient given nivolumab and ipilimumab in sequence. The chain couples TRBV11-2 to TRBJ2-1; the central 8 bases match TRBD2. The sequence came from a human donor with melanoma. The sequenced DNA is TGTGCCAGCAGCTTAGCGGGGGGGTTGAATGAGCAGTTCTTC. Translation gives CASSLAGGLNEQFF.